This TCR beta chain was identified in a study of beta chain features in type 1 diabetes. As for the study in general: Taken together, all samples contributed approximately 110 million examined sorted cells.

The CDR3 runs 15 residues. Per germline, CDR1 MNHEY and CDR2 SVGAGI. V was clipped by 3 bases and J by 4 bases; unmatched bases: 4. In regard to this clone: Its antigen remains unidentified. This specimen includes other DNA sequences encoding the same CDR3.

TCRB transcripts that were expressed got sequenced, as all of the isolated RNA had been reverse transcribed. TCRdb's table, derived via immunoSEQ multiplex PCR, lists solely in-frame clones and lacks some. The sample includes around 710,000 clones, about an eighth of them seen just once. Blood was collected once per donor into heparin, averaging about 116 mL. Broader study findings: Across all four CD4+ subsets, people with type 1 diabetes showed modestly shorter TCRB CDR3s.

V gene TRBV6-5 combines with J gene TRBJ1-2, with 11 bases lining up with TRBD1. The clonotype comes from a man aged 25-45 years with type 1 diabetes. The sample comprised naive CD4+ T cells from blood. The CDR3 region is CASSYSGTGGYGYTF. The CDR3 DNA reads as TGTGCCAGCAGTTATTCCGGGACAGGGGGCTATGGCTACACCTTC.